The 19 T cell receptor beta chains listed next were all sequenced from one sample in a study of cytomegalovirus exposure and HLA in healthy donors. The primer mix had 60 Vbeta and 13 Jbeta primers. Profiled with immunoSEQ multiplex PCR; TCRdb holds only in-frame clones, not every one. The sample records around 120,000 clones, about 80% being singletons. Sample: PBMCs. The origin of the receptors is a girl aged 2-10 years in good health and CMV-seronegative.

J is TRBJ2-7 and V is TRBV7-2; 10 positions match TRBD1. This CDR3 is 15 amino acids long. Germline CDR1 is SGHTA and CDR2 is FQGNSA. With V trimmed by 1 base and J by 3 bases, 3 bases remained unmatched. This CDR3 reads CASSLGQGAGYEQYF. In DNA form, the CDR3 reads TGTGCCAGCAGCTTAGGACAGGGGGCTGGCTACGAGCAGTACTTC. Looking up the rest from reference TRBV7-2 and TRBJ2-7 gives the full variable domain: GAGVSQSPSNKVTEKGKDVELRCDPISGHTALYWYRQSLGQGLEFLIYFQGNSAPDKSGLPSDRFSAERTGGSVSTLTIQRTQQEDSAVYLCASSLGQGAGYEQYFGPGTRLTVT.

V and J are TRBV5-1 and TRBJ1-4; 10 nucleotides line up with TRBD1. Germline trimming cut 2 bases from V and 8 bases from J; bases unmatched to any gene: 6. CDR3 length equals 15 residues. In germline, CDR1 is SGHRS, CDR2 YFSETQ. CDR3 nucleotide sequence: TGCGCCAGCAGCTTTACCGGGACAGGGGTCGAAAAACTGTTTTTT. Protein product: CASSFTGTGVEKLFF.

The rearrangement links TRBV10-3 to TRBJ1-3; weak D call: TRBD1 (5 bases). The CDR3 has 14 residues. The germline CDR1 and CDR2 sequences are ENHRY and SYGVKD. Trimming left V 6 bases short and J 0 bases short, with 9 bases between. CDR3 amino acids: CAIRSGISGNTIYF. Written as DNA, the CDR3 is TGTGCCATCAGATCAGGGATCTCTGGAAACACCATATATTTT.

The rearrangement joins TRBV7-2 to TRBJ2-7; possible D gene TRBD1, 5 bases. The CDR3 spans 15 residues. Trimming took off 1 base at V and 0 bases at J, with 10 bases between the two ends. Germline V gene lookup returns CDR1 SGHTA and CDR2 FQGNSA. The CDR3 reads CASSLGQGSSYEQYF. In DNA form, the CDR3 reads TGTGCCAGCAGCTTAGGGCAGGGTAGCTCCTACGAGCAGTACTTC.

V is TRBV5-1 and J is TRBJ2-1, with TRBD2 identical over 9 bases. V lost 7 bases and J lost 9; bases outside the gene matches: 8. Germline-derived CDR1 and CDR2 are SGHRS and YFSETQ. The CDR3 length is 13 residues. CDR3 in amino acids: CASGEIAGVEQFF. CDR3 bases: TGCGCCAGCGGGGAAATAGCGGGAGTTGAGCAGTTCTTC.

The genes are TRBV7-9 and TRBJ1-2, with TRBD1 as a possible D gene (5 bases). The CDR3 loop spans 14 amino acids. Germline lookup yields CDR1 SEHNR and CDR2 FQNEAQ (reference sequence). V lost 4 bases and J 8 bases, leaving 17 bases between the germline ends. CDR3 in DNA: TGTGCCAGCAGCTCCAGAGCGGGGGGGTTCGGCTACACCTTC. It translates to CASSSRAGGFGYTF.

The chain couples TRBV29-1 to TRBJ2-2; the D is unclear. The CDR3 is made up of 12 amino acids. The germline V gene has CDR1 SQVTM and CDR2 ANQGSEA. Trimming cost V 5 bases and J 6 bases, with 10 bases left between them. CDR3 in DNA: TGCAGCGTTAACCAACTCTCCGGGGAGCTGTTTTTT. Protein sequence: CSVNQLSGELFF.

V is TRBV15 and J is TRBJ2-3; 10 nucleotides line up with TRBD2. With V trimmed by 0 bases and J by 2 bases, 8 bases remained unmatched. In germline, CDR1 is LNHNV, CDR2 YYDKDF (reference sequence). This CDR3 contains 18 residues. CDR3 nucleotide sequence: TGTGCCACCAGCAGAGATTATCAGCTAGCGGGAGTCACAGATACGCAGTATTTT. Translating it yields CATSRDYQLAGVTDTQYF. Drawing the rest from reference TRBV15 and TRBJ2-3, the complete variable domain is DAMVIQNPRYQVTQFGKPVTLSCSQTLNHNVMYWYQQKSSQAPKLLFHYYDKDFNNEADTPDNFQSRRPNTSFCFLDIRSPGLGDTAMYLCATSRDYQLAGVTDTQYFGPGTRLTVL.

The chain is built from TRBV5-4 and TRBJ1-1; possibly TRBD1 for D (5 bases). Germline assignment: CDR1 SGHNT and CDR2 YYREEE (reference sequence). This CDR3 spans 14 amino acids. Trimming removed 2 bases at V and 1 base at J, with 9 bases between. This chain's CDR3 is CASSFGTANTEAFF. Here the CDR3 DNA reads TGTGCCAGCAGCTTCGGGACTGCGAACACTGAAGCTTTCTTT.

This sequence joins TRBV7-9 and TRBJ2-7, with D possibly matching TRBD1 (6 bases). Germline V gene sequence: CDR1 SEHNR, CDR2 FQNEAQ (reference sequence). Trimming cost V 2 bases and J 2 bases, with 10 bases left between them. The CDR3 runs to 14 residues. The CDR3 DNA reads as TGTGCCAGCAGCTTACAGGGGATGCCCTACGAGCAGTACTTC. Amino acid sequence: CASSLQGMPYEQYF.

The chain recombines TRBV29-1 with TRBJ1-1; D is unclear. CDR3 length: 13 residues. V gave up 4 bases and J gave up 0 bases, with 9 bases separating them. CDR1 SQVTM and CDR2 ANQGSEA come from the germline V gene. In DNA, the CDR3 is TGCAGCGTTGCGGGAACCTTGAACACTGAAGCTTTCTTT. The encoded protein is CSVAGTLNTEAFF.

The chain joins TRBV11-2 to TRBJ2-1; D remains unclear. The germline gives CDR1 SGHAT, CDR2 FQNNGV. V lost 5 bases and J lost 3, with 17 bases in between. This CDR3 has 16 amino acids. CDR3 amino acids: CASSIPGLRSYNEQFF. The CDR3 DNA follows: TGTGCCAGCAGCATACCGGGTTTACGCAGCTACAATGAGCAGTTCTTC.

This clone was seen just once. V usage is TRBV18 and J usage is TRBJ1-3; 7 bases fit TRBD1. The ends lost 1 base at V and 2 bases at J; junction bases unmatched: 2. The CDR3 runs to 15 residues. The germline CDR1 and CDR2 sequences are KGHSH and LQKENI. The CDR3 spells CASSPQTGAGNTIYF. The CDR3 nucleotides are TGTGCCAGCTCACCACAAACAGGGGCTGGAAACACCATATATTTT.

The chain has TRBV4-1 and TRBJ2-7; 10 bases map to TRBD1. V lost 1 base to trimming and J lost 5 bases; unmatched junction nucleotides: 2. This CDR3 comprises 14 residues. Germline V gene data show CDR1 as MGHRA and CDR2 as YSYEKL. This chain's CDR3 is CASSQGTGGHEQYF. CDR3 DNA: TGCGCCAGCAGCCAAGGGACAGGGGGGCACGAGCAGTACTTC.

This clone was seen a few times. This sequence joins TRBV5-6 and TRBJ2-1; no reliable D call. The length of the CDR3 is 12 residues. From germline, CDR1 is SGHDT and CDR2 YYEEEE. V gave up 0 bases and J gave up 10 bases, with 8 bases separating them. The CDR3 bases are TGTGCCAGCAGCTTGGAGTCCCGGGAGCAGTTCTTC. It yields the protein CASSLESREQFF.

This rearrangement joins TRBV5-1 to TRBJ2-1, with D tentatively TRBD2 (6 bases). Germline V gene lookup returns CDR1 SGHRS and CDR2 YFSETQ. The CDR3 is 16 residues long. Between the trimmed V and J ends, which lost 4 bases and 3 bases, there was a span of 17 bases. CDR3 DNA sequence: TGCGCCAGCAGCCCTGAGACTAGTGGGTTCTACAATGAGCAGTTCTTC. This translates into CASSPETSGFYNEQFF.

This clone was counted once. The CDR3: CASSWGHYGYTF. The CDR3 region has the DNA TGTGCCAGCAGTTGGGGGCACTATGGCTACACCTTC. The chain links TRBV28 to TRBJ1-2, with a weak D call TRBD1 (6 bases). CDR1 MDHEN and CDR2 SYDVKM come from the germline V gene. V lost 4 bases to trimming and J lost 3 bases, with 6 bases between them. This CDR3 is built from 12 residues.

This clone turned up a few times. J is TRBJ2-7 and V is TRBV7-9; tentatively, D is TRBD2 (5 bases). V gave up 1 base and J gave up 6 bases, with 10 bases separating them. Germline V gene sequence: CDR1 SEHNR, CDR2 FQNEAQ (reference sequence). This CDR3 is built from 13 residues. The CDR3 reads CASSLDAGAEQYF. CDR3 in DNA: TGTGCCAGCAGCTTAGATGCGGGCGCCGAGCAGTACTTC.

V is TRBV30 and J is TRBJ1-5; D is possibly TRBD1 (6 bases). This CDR3 spans 15 amino acids. Germline V gene data show CDR1 as GTSNPN and CDR2 as SVGIG (reference sequence). The ends were cut back, 0 bases at V and 7 bases at J, with 16 bases in the middle. In DNA form, the CDR3 reads TGTGCCTGGAGTGTCCCCACAGGGTTTCTCCAGCCCCAGCATTTT. This gives the protein CAWSVPTGFLQPQHF.